The 9 T cell receptor beta chains below come from one sample, sequenced in a study of blood T cell repertoires in COVID-19. Produced via immunoSEQ multiplex PCR; TCRdb's table is partial and in-frame only. The table has 130,000 to 150,000 clones, roughly three quarters seen once; the top ten hold 1.9%. Specimen: peripheral blood. The receptors stem from a woman aged 55-70 years with acute or convalescent COVID-19.

The rearrangement uses TRBV27 and TRBJ1-1; maybe TRBD1 (5 bases). The CDR3 has 18 amino acids. The ends were cut back, 8 bases at V and 0 bases at J, with 25 bases in the middle. CDR1 is MNHEY, CDR2 SMNVEV, per germline (reference sequence). CDR3 residues: CASRGLMAGPLMNTEAFF. In nucleotides, the CDR3 is TGTGCCAGCCGTGGGCTGATGGCAGGGCCCTTAATGAACACTGAAGCTTTCTTT.

This sequence joins TRBV10-2 and TRBJ2-6; tentative D call: TRBD2 (9 bases). CDR1 and CDR2 from the germline V gene are WSHSY and SAAADI. The CDR3 extends over 17 amino acids. V was trimmed by 8 bases and J by 2 bases, leaving 19 bases between them. CDR3 in DNA: TGCGCCAGCCCAGGGGGCGGGAGGGCTACTGGGGCCAACGTCCTGACTTTC. Translated: CASPGGGRATGANVLTF.

The chain recombines TRBV27 with TRBJ1-2; D gene ambiguous. The CDR3 totals 12 residues. Germline V lookup: CDR1 MNHEY, CDR2 SMNVEV (reference sequence). The germline V and J ends were trimmed by 8 bases and 3 bases, with 10 bases remaining between them. The CDR3: CASGEQHYGYTF. DNA for the CDR3: TGTGCCAGCGGGGAGCAACACTATGGCTACACCTTC.

The chain has TRBV5-4 and TRBJ2-1; TRBD2 aligns across 8 bases. The CDR3 consists of 15 residues. Germline V CDR1 and CDR2: SGHNT, YYREEE (reference sequence). J was trimmed by 9 bases and V by 4 bases; bases with no gene match: 12. As DNA, the CDR3 is TGTGCCAGCAGCCACGAGCGGGAGACCGTAAGTGAGCAGTTCTTC. It encodes CASSHERETVSEQFF. Drawing the rest from reference TRBV5-4 and TRBJ2-1, the complete variable domain is ETGVTQSPTHLIKTRGQQVTLRCSSQSGHNTVSWYQQALGQGPQFIFQYYREEENGRGNFPPRFSGLQFPNYSSELNVNALELDDSALYLCASSHERETVSEQFFGPGTRLTVL.

J is TRBJ1-6 and V is TRBV10-2; D not certain. The V gene lost 3 bases and the J gene lost 7 bases, with 13 bases spanning the gap. Looked up from germline, CDR1 is WSHSY and CDR2 is SAAADI. CDR3 length: 15 amino acids. The CDR3 nucleotides read TGCGCCAGCAGTGATCAAGGACTTAGGAATTCACCCCTCCACTTT. This codes for CASSDQGLRNSPLHF.

The chain links TRBV28 to TRBJ1-5; tentative D call: TRBD1 (5 bases). The CDR3 runs to 13 residues. Trimming took 6 bases from V and 6 from J, leaving 12 bases between them. Germline lookup yields CDR1 MDHEN and CDR2 SYDVKM. The CDR3 reads CASSRGLGQPQHF. The CDR3, as DNA: TGTGCCAGCAGCCGGGGGTTGGGTCAGCCCCAGCATTTT.

This CDR3 is CASSESLWREQFF. The CDR3 nucleotides are TGCGCCAGCAGTGAGTCGCTTTGGCGGGAGCAGTTCTTC. The J gene is TRBJ2-1, the V gene TRBV10-1; D not resolved. The CDR3 contains 13 residues. Trimming shortened V by 0 bases and J by 10 bases, and 10 bases separated the two germline ends. Germline CDR1 WNHNN, CDR2 SYGVQD (reference sequence).

The genes are TRBV28 and TRBJ1-6; no clear D. This CDR3 is built from 15 residues. Trimming took 6 bases from V and 10 from J, leaving 19 bases between them. The germline V gene has CDR1 MDHEN and CDR2 SYDVKM. The DNA for the CDR3 is TGTGCCAGCAGGACCCCAGCGGCGGGATACTCACCCCTCCACTTT. Protein product: CASRTPAAGYSPLHF.

The V gene is TRBV28, the J gene TRBJ2-2; possibly TRBD1 for D (5 bases). There are 12 residues in the CDR3. V was cut by 6 bases and J by 7 bases, with 9 bases left in between. Germline CDR1 is MDHEN and CDR2 is SYDVKM. The chain's CDR3 is CASRSDSGELFF. In DNA form, the CDR3 reads TGTGCCAGCAGATCTGACAGCGGGGAGCTGTTTTTT.